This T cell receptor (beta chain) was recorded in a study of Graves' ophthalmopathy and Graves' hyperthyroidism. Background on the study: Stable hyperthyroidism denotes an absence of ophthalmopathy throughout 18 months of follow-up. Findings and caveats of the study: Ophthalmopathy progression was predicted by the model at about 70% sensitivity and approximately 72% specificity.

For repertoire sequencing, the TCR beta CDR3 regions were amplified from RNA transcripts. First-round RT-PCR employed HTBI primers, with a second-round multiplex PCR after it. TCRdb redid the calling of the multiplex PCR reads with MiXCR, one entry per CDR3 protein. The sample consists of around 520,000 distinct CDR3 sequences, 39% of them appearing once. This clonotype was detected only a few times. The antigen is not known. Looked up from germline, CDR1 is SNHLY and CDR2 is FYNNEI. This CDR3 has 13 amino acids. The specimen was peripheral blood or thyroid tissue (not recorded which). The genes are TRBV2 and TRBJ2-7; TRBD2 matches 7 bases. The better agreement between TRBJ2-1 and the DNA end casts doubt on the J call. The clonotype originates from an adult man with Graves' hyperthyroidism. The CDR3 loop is CASSGVGGNEQFF. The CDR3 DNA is TGTGCCAGCAGTGGGGTCGGGGGGAATGAGCAGTTCTTC.